This TCR beta chain was recovered during a study of cytomegalovirus exposure and HLA in healthy donors. Findings of the study overall: TCR sequences were mostly rare, though some public TCRs occurred in many donors. The study listed 150 to 200 cytomegalovirus-associated TCR beta chains.

On this clone itself: The target antigen is unknown.

The CDR3 is 17 amino acids. V gave up 5 bases and J gave up 4 bases; unmatched junction bases: 12. Germline V lookup: CDR1 SNHLY, CDR2 FYNNEI. Separation from the roughly 670-subject first cohort characterized the roughly 120-subject validation cohort, to which the donors belonged. Method: immunoSEQ multiplex PCR; TCRdb's copy keeps in-frame clones and lacks some. The sample consists of 220,000 or so clones, approximately 80% of them appearing once. Sequences were obtained from PBMCs. The clonotype comes from a woman aged 30 to 39 in good health and CMV-seropositive. The chain couples TRBV2 to TRBJ2-3; 10 bases map to TRBD2. CDR3 DNA: TGTGCCAGCAGTCGGGTTGCTAGCGGGAGTTTAGCAGATACGCAGTATTTT. The encoded protein is CASSRVASGSLADTQYF.